Below are 9 T cell receptor beta chains sequenced from a single sample in a study of cytomegalovirus exposure and HLA in healthy donors. A multiplex PCR was run with 60 Vbeta primers and 13 Jbeta primers. Some clones are missing from TCRdb's copy, which holds only in-frame ones; the method was immunoSEQ multiplex PCR. The sample holds 150,000 to 200,000 clones; around 72% are singletons and the top ten take about 7%. The sequencing sample was made of PBMCs. The receptors come from a man between 35 and 55 years old in good health and CMV-seropositive.

V usage is TRBV18 and J usage is TRBJ2-2; 7 bases are a match to TRBD1. The germline CDR1 and CDR2 sequences are KGHSH and LQKENI. The ends lost 5 bases at V and 0 bases at J; junction bases unmatched: 9. There are 17 residues in the CDR3. The CDR3 is CASSKGATGSNTGELFF. For the CDR3, the DNA is TGTGCCAGCTCAAAGGGGGCGACAGGATCGAACACCGGGGAGCTGTTTTTT.

This chain uses TRBV5-1 with TRBJ2-7; D is ambiguous. Germline CDR1 is SGHRS and CDR2 is YFSETQ. V lost 4 bases and J 3 bases, leaving 14 bases between the germline ends. The CDR3 runs to 14 residues. CDR3 nucleotide sequence: TGCGCCAGCAGCCCAGGTACTGTAGGCTACGAGCAGTACTTC. Its protein product is CASSPGTVGYEQYF.

The V and J genes are TRBV6-1 and TRBJ2-1; the D gene is possibly TRBD2 (6 bases). The germline V and J ends were trimmed by 6 bases and 5 bases, with 17 bases remaining between them. The germline V gene encodes CDR1 MNHNS and CDR2 SASEGT. This CDR3 has 15 residues. In nucleotides, the CDR3 is TGTGCCAGCAGCGGATGGAGGGCCCCCGACAATGAGCAGTTCTTC. Translated, it gives CASSGWRAPDNEQFF.

A few counts support this clone. Relative to the germline gene, one junction end is altered; a read error may explain this. The rearrangement uses TRBV7-7 and TRBJ2-1; 9 bases match TRBD2. The V gene's germline CDR1 is SSHAT and CDR2 FNYEAQ (reference sequence). This CDR3 region has 15 residues. The CDR3 region has the DNA TGTGCTAGCAGCCGGGGGCCTAGCGGGGTCAATGAGCAGTTCTTC. It yields the protein CASSRGPSGVNEQFF.

This rearrangement joins TRBV5-1 to TRBJ2-2; 11 bases are a match to TRBD2. From germline, CDR1 is SGHRS and CDR2 YFSETQ. V shed 4 bases, J shed 1 base, and the junction held 15 bases outside the gene matches. This CDR3 is 20 amino acids long. This chain's CDR3 is CASSISPGLAAGGNTGELFF. For the CDR3, the DNA is TGCGCCAGCAGCATAAGCCCGGGACTAGCGGCTGGAGGGAACACCGGGGAGCTGTTTTTT.

This clone was observed a few times. The chain uses TRBV6-5 and TRBJ1-1; unclear D gene. V was cut by 6 bases and J by 4 bases, with 12 bases left in between. The CDR3 extends over 13 amino acids. The V gene's germline CDR1 is MNHEY and CDR2 SVGAGI. CDR3 amino acids: CASRKLQLTEAFF. The CDR3 nucleotides are TGTGCCAGCAGAAAGCTACAGCTCACTGAAGCTTTCTTT.

This chain connects TRBV19 to TRBJ1-3, with TRBD1 identical over 8 bases. Germline CDR1 reads LNHDA; CDR2 reads SQIVND (reference sequence). After removal of 4 bases from V and 3 bases from J, the junction contained 5 bases not matched to a gene. This CDR3 has 15 residues. The CDR3 DNA follows: TGTGCCAGTAGTACTCGGACAGGGCGTGGAAACACCATATATTTT. Translated: CASSTRTGRGNTIYF. The full variable domain, with the rest looked up from reference TRBV19 and TRBJ1-3, is DGGITQSPKYLFRKEGQNVTLSCEQNLNHDAMYWYRQDPGQGLRLIYYSQIVNDFQKGDIAEGYSVSREKKESFPLTVTSAQKNPTAFYLCASSTRTGRGNTIYFGEGSWLTVV.

The V and J genes are TRBV5-1 and TRBJ1-4, with a weak D call TRBD1 (6 bases). Germline lookup yields CDR1 SGHRS and CDR2 YFSETQ. CDR3 length equals 14 residues. V was pared by 4 bases and J by 7 bases, with 14 bases between. DNA of the CDR3: TGCGCCAGCAGCACAGGGCCGTCCGGTGAAAAACTGTTTTTT. Protein sequence: CASSTGPSGEKLFF.

DNA for the CDR3: TGTGCCAGCAGCTTCCCAGGTAGCGGGGGGGAGACCCAGTACTTC. This translates into CASSFPGSGGETQYF. The chain is built from TRBV13 and TRBJ2-5; 10 nucleotides align to TRBD2. CDR3 length: 15 residues. The germline CDR1 and CDR2 sequences are PRHDT and FYEKMQ (reference sequence). V trimming: 3 bases; J trimming: 5 bases; junction bases outside the gene matches: 6.